This T cell receptor beta chain emerged from a study of cytomegalovirus exposure and HLA in healthy donors. The CDR3 has 15 residues. CDR1 is SGHTA and CDR2 is FQGTGA in the germline V gene. Trimming cost V 5 bases and J 2 bases; bases outside gene matches: 6. The PCR made use of 60 Vbeta and 13 Jbeta primers. Assay used: immunoSEQ multiplex PCR; TCRdb lists only in-frame clones, some missing. Of approximately 92,000 clones listed, nearly 70% are singletons. The specimen sequenced was PBMCs. The V call is TRBV7-3, the J call TRBJ2-5; TRBD2 matches at 9 bases. The clonotype comes from a man aged 50 or older in good health and CMV-seronegative. The CDR3 sequence is CASSPAGGRQETQYF. Written as DNA, the CDR3 is TGTGCCAGCAGCCCCGCGGGGGGGCGACAAGAGACCCAGTACTTC. Drawing the rest from reference TRBV7-3 and TRBJ2-5, the complete variable domain is GAGVSQTPSNKVTEKGKYVELRCDPISGHTALYWYRQSLGQGPEFLIYFQGTGAADDSGLPNDRFFAVRPEGSVSTLKIQRTERGDSAVYLCASSPAGGRQETQYFGPGTRLLVL.